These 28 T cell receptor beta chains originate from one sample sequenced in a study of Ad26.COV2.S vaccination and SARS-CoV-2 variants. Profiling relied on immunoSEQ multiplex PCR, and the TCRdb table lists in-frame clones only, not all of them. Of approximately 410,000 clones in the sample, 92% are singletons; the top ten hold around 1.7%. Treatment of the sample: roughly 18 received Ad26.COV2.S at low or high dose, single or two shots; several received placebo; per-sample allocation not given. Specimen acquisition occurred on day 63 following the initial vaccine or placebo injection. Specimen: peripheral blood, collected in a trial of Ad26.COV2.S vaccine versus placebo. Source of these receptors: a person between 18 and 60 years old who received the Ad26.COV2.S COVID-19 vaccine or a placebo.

The DNA of the CDR3 is TGTGCCAGCAGCCCGTACGGTTACGAGCAGTACTTC. Translation: CASSPYGYEQYF. V gene TRBV7-8 combines with J gene TRBJ2-7; D gene unclear. Trimming took off 5 bases at V and 4 bases at J, with 9 bases between the two ends. There are 12 residues in the CDR3. The germline V gene has CDR1 SGHVS and CDR2 FQNEAQ.

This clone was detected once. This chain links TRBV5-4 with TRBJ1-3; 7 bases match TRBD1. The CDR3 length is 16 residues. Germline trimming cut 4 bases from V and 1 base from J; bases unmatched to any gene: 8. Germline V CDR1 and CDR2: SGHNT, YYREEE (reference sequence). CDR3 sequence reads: CASSQRTGFSGNTIYF. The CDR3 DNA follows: TGTGCCAGCAGCCAAAGGACAGGCTTTTCTGGAAACACCATATATTTT. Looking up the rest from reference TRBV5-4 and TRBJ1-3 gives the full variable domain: ETGVTQSPTHLIKTRGQQVTLRCSSQSGHNTVSWYQQALGQGPQFIFQYYREEENGRGNFPPRFSGLQFPNYSSELNVNALELDDSALYLCASSQRTGFSGNTIYFGEGSWLTVV.

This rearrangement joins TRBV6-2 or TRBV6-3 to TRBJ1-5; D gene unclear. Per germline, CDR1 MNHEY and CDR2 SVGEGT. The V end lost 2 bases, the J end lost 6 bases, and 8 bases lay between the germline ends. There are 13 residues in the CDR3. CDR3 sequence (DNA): TGTGCCAGCAGTTACGCCGGGCCTCAGCCCCAGCATTTT. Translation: CASSYAGPQPQHF.

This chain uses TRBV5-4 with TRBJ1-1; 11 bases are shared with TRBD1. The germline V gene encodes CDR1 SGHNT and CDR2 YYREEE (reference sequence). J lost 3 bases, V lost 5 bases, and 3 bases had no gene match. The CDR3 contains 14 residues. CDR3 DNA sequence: TGTGCCAGCAGGGGACAGGGGGTCTACACTGAAGCTTTCTTT. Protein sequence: CASRGQGVYTEAFF.

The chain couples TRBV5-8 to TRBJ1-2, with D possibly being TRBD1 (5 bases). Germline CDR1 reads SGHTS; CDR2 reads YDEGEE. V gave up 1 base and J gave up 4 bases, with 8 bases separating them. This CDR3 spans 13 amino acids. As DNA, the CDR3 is TGTGCCAGCAGCTTGAGGGGCAGCTATGGCTACACCTTC. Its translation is CASSLRGSYGYTF. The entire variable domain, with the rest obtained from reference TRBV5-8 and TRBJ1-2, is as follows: EAGVTQSPTHLIKTRGQQATLRCSPISGHTSVYWYQQALGLGLQFLLWYDEGEERNRGNFPPRFSGRQFPNYSSELNVNALELEDSALYLCASSLRGSYGYTFGSGTRLTVV.

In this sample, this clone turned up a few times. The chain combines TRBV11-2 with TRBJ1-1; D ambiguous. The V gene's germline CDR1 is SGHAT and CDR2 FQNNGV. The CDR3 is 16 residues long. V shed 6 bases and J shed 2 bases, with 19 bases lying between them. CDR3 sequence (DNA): TGTGCCAGCAGTCTAAAATTCGGGGAGGCCAACACTGAAGCTTTCTTT. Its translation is CASSLKFGEANTEAFF.

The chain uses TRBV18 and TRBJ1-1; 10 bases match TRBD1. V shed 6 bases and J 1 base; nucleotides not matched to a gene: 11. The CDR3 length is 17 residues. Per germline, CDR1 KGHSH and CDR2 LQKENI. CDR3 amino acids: CASSSGQGGGGNTEAFF. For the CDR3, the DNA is TGTGCCAGCTCCTCCGGACAGGGGGGTGGTGGGAACACTGAAGCTTTCTTT.

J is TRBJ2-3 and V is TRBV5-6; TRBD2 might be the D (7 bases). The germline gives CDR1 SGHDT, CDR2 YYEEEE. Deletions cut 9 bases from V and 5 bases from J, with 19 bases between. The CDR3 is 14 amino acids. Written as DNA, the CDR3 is TGTGCCACCATACTCGGGGGGCGCGGAGATACGCAGTATTTT. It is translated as CATILGGRGDTQYF.

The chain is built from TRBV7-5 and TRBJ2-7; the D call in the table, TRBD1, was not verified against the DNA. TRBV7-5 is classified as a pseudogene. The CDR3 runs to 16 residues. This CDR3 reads CARSLSTTGGSYEQYF. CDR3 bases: TGTGCCAGAAGCTTGTCCACGACAGGGGGGTCCTACGAGCAGTACTTC.

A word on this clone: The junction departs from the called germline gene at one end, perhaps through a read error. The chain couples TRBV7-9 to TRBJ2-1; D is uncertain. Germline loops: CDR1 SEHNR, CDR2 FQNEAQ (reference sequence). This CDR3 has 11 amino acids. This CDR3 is CARPSAAGWIF. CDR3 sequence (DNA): TGTGCCAGGCCTTCAGCCGCAGGCTGGATCTTC.

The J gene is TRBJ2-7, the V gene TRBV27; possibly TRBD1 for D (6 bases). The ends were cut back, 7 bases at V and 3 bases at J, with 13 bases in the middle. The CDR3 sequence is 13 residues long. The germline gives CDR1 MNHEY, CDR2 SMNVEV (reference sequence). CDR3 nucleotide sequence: TGTGCCAGCAAACTCGGACAGTACTACGAGCAGTACTTC. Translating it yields CASKLGQYYEQYF.

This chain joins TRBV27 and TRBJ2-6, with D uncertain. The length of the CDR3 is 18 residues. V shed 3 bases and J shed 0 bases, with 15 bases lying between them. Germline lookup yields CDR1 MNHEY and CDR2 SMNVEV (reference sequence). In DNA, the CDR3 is TGTGCCAGCAGTTTTCATTGGGGTAGTAGCTCTGGGGCCAACGTCCTGACTTTC. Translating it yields CASSFHWGSSSGANVLTF.

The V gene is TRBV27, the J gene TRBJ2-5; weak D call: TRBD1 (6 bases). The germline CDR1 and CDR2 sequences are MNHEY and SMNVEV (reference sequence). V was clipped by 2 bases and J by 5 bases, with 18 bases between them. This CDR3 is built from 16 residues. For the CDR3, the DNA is TGTGCCAGCAGTTTAGCTATACAGGGAGTAGGCGAGACCCAGTACTTC. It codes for CASSLAIQGVGETQYF.

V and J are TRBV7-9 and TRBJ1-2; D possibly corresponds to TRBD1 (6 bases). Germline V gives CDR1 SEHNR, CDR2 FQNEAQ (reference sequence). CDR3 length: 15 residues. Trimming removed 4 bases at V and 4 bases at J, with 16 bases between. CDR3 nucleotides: TGTGCCAGCAGCTCACTTAAGCAGGGGAGCTATGGCTACACCTTC. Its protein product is CASSSLKQGSYGYTF.

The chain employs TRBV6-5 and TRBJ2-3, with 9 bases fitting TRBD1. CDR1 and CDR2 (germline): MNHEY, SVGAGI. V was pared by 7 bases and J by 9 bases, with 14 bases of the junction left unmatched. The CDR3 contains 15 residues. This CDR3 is CASKNRGRELETQYF. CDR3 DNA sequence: TGTGCCAGCAAGAACAGGGGGCGGGAATTGGAGACGCAGTATTTT.

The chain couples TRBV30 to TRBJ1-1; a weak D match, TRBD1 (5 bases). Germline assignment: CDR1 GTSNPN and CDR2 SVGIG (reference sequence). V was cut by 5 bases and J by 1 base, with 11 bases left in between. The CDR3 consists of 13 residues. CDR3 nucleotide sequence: TGTGCCTGGGCGGACACCGGGAACACTGAAGCTTTCTTT. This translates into CAWADTGNTEAFF. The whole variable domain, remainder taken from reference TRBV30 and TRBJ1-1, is SQTIHQWPATLVQPVGSPLSLECTVEGTSNPNLYWYRQAAGRGLQLLFYSVGIGQISSEVPQNLSASRPQDRQFILSSKKLLLSDSGFYLCAWADTGNTEAFFGQGTRLTVV.

The CDR3 DNA follows: TGTGCCAGCTCACCACCCTGGGTGCCTGGAAACACCATATATTTT. Protein product: CASSPPWVPGNTIYF. The gene calls are TRBV18 and TRBJ1-3, with no clear D. V dropped 0 bases and J dropped 2 bases, with 8 bases sitting between them. Germline V gene lookup returns CDR1 KGHSH and CDR2 LQKENI. The CDR3 spans 15 residues.

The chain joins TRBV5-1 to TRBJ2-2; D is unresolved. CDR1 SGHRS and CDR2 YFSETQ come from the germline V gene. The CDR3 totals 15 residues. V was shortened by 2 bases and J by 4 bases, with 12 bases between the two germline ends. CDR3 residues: CASSLKALGTGELFF. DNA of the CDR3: TGCGCCAGCAGCTTAAAAGCGTTGGGCACCGGGGAGCTGTTTTTT.

In DNA form, the CDR3 reads TGCGCCAGCAGCTGGTTCCTGGGGGCAGGTAACACCGGGGAGCTGTTTTTT. It specifies CASSWFLGAGNTGELFF. The V call is TRBV5-1, the J call TRBJ2-2; D possibly corresponds to TRBD1 (6 bases). Looked up from germline, CDR1 is SGHRS and CDR2 is YFSETQ. The germline V and J ends were trimmed by 3 bases and 2 bases, with 17 bases remaining between them. The CDR3 length is 17 residues.

The CDR3 DNA follows: TGTGCCAACACACAGGGAGGGAACACTGAAGCTTTCTTT. Protein sequence: CANTQGGNTEAFF. This rearrangement joins TRBV2 to TRBJ1-1, with D tentatively TRBD1 (6 bases). Germline V lookup: CDR1 SNHLY, CDR2 FYNNEI. The CDR3 loop spans 13 amino acids. The ends were cut back, 10 bases at V and 1 base at J, with 13 bases in the middle.

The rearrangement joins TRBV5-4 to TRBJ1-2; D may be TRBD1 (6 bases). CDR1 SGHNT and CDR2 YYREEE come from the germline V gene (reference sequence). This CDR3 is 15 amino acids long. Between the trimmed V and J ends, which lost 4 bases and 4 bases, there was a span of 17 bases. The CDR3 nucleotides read TGTGCCAGCAGCCAGGCGGGGCTAGGGGGCTATGGCTACACCTTC. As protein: CASSQAGLGGYGYTF. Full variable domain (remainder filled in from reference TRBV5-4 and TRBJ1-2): ETGVTQSPTHLIKTRGQQVTLRCSSQSGHNTVSWYQQALGQGPQFIFQYYREEENGRGNFPPRFSGLQFPNYSSELNVNALELDDSALYLCASSQAGLGGYGYTFGSGTRLTVV.

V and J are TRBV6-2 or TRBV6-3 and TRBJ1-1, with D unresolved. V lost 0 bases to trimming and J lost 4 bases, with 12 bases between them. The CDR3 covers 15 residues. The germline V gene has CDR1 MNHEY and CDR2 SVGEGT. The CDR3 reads CASSYSGFGSTEAFF. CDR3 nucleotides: TGTGCCAGCAGTTACTCTGGGTTTGGGTCCACTGAAGCTTTCTTT.

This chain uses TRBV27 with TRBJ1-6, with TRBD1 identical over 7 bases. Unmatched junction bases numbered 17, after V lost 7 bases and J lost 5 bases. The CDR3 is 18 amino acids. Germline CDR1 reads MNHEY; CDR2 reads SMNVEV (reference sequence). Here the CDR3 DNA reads TGTGCCAGCACCCGCAGGGTACTCCGGACAGGAGATAATTCACCCCTCCACTTT. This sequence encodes CASTRRVLRTGDNSPLHF.

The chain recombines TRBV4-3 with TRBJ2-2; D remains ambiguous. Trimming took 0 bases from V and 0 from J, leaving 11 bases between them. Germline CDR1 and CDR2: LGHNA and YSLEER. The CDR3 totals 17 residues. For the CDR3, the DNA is TGCGCCAGCAGCCAAGATTGGCAGTTCGCGAACACCGGGGAGCTGTTTTTT. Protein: CASSQDWQFANTGELFF.

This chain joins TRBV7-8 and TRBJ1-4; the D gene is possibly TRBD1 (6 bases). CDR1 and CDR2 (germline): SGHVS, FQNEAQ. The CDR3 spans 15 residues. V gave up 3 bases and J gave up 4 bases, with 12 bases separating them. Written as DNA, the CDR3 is TGTGCCAGCAGCTTCCTTCAGGGGATTAATGAAAAACTGTTTTTT. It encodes CASSFLQGINEKLFF.

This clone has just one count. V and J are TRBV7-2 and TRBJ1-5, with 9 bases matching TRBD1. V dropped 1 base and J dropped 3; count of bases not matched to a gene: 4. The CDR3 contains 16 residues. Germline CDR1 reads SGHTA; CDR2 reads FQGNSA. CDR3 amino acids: CASSLDRTGANQPQHF. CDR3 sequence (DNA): TGTGCCAGCAGCTTAGATCGGACAGGGGCCAATCAGCCCCAGCATTTT.

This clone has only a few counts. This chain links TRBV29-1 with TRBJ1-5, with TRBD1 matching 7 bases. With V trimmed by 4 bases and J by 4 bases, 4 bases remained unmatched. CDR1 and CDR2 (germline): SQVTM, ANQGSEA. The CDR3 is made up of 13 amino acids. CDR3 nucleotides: TGCAGCGTTGGGACAGGCGCAAATCAGCCCCAGCATTTT. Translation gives CSVGTGANQPQHF. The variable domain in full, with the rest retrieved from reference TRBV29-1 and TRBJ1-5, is SAVISQKPSRDICQRGTSLTIQCQVDSQVTMMFWYRQQPGQSLTLIATANQGSEATYESGFVIDKFPISRPNLTFSTLTVSNMSPEDSSIYLCSVGTGANQPQHFGDGTRLSIL.

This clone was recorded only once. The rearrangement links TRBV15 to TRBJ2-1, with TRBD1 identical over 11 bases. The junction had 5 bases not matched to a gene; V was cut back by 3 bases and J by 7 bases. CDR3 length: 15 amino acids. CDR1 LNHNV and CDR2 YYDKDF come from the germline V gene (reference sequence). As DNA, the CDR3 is TGTGCCACCAGCAGGGACAGGGGGCAAGGAAATGAGCAGTTCTTC. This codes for CATSRDRGQGNEQFF.